What follows are 12 T cell receptor beta chains derived from one specimen sequenced in a study of blood T cell repertoires in COVID-19. The repertoire was sequenced with immunoSEQ multiplex PCR; TCRdb's copy has only in-frame clones and lacks some. The data show 250,000 to 350,000 clones, roughly 86% seen once. Material for sequencing was peripheral blood. The source of these receptors is a young woman with COVID-19, enrolled during active disease.

The table lists this clone with a count of one. J is TRBJ1-5 and V is TRBV16; D is perhaps TRBD1 (5 bases). Trimming removed 5 bases at V and 2 bases at J, with 13 bases between. CDR3 length: 15 amino acids. Germline-derived CDR1 and CDR2 are KGHSY and FQNENV. The CDR3 region is CASSYLQGGNQPQHF. The CDR3 coding sequence is TGTGCCAGCAGCTATTTACAAGGGGGCAATCAGCCCCAGCATTTT.

The chain recombines TRBV2 with TRBJ2-7, with a possible D match to TRBD1 (5 bases). This CDR3 is 12 amino acids long. The germline gives CDR1 SNHLY, CDR2 FYNNEI. The V and J ends lost 5 bases and 3 bases respectively, with 8 bases between them. CDR3 amino acids: CASSPGFYEQYF. In DNA form, the CDR3 reads TGTGCCAGCAGTCCAGGGTTCTACGAGCAGTACTTC.

The J gene is TRBJ1-3, the V gene TRBV15, with no clear D. The CDR3 has 13 amino acids. Germline V gives CDR1 LNHNV, CDR2 YYDKDF (reference sequence). Trimming cost V 1 base and J 4 bases, with 5 bases left between them. In nucleotides, the CDR3 is TGTGCCACCAGCAGAGTTCGGGGAAACACCATATATTTT. It codes for CATSRVRGNTIYF.

The CDR3 loop reads CASPAGGKLVGGNTIYF. CDR3 DNA sequence: TGTGCCAGCCCTGCAGGGGGCAAATTGGTAGGGGGAAACACCATATATTTT. The chain couples TRBV28 to TRBJ1-3; 8 positions agree with TRBD1. Germline assignment: CDR1 MDHEN and CDR2 SYDVKM. The CDR3 is 17 residues long. With V trimmed by 8 bases and J by 4 bases, 16 bases remained unmatched.

This sequence joins TRBV11-3 and TRBJ2-3; D gene uncertain. CDR3 length equals 15 residues. V was shortened by 4 bases and J by 1 base, with 12 bases between the two germline ends. Germline V gives CDR1 SGHNT, CDR2 YENEEA. CDR3 sequence: CASSSTSRGTDTQYF. The CDR3 nucleotides are TGTGCCAGCAGCTCTACAAGCCGGGGCACAGATACGCAGTATTTT.

This clone has a handful of counts. This chain links TRBV6-2 or TRBV6-3 with TRBJ2-7, with 9 bases fitting TRBD1. The CDR3 runs 14 residues. The germline V gene encodes CDR1 MNHEY and CDR2 SVGEGT. V was clipped by 5 bases and J by 2 bases; unmatched bases: 4. The CDR3 sequence is CASSARDRAYEQYF. The CDR3 region has the DNA TGTGCCAGCAGTGCCCGGGACAGGGCCTACGAGCAGTACTTC.

To note about this clone: Relative to the germline gene, one junction end is altered; a read error may explain this. V usage is TRBV7-7 and J usage is TRBJ1-5; 8 bases agree with TRBD1. This CDR3 has 16 residues. The germline V gene has CDR1 SSHAT and CDR2 FNYEAQ (reference sequence). This chain's CDR3 is CASSLVVRGLSQPQHF. The DNA for the CDR3 is TGTGCTAGCAGCTTAGTGGTCAGGGGGCTGAGTCAGCCCCAGCATTTT.

This clone was counted once. The chain recombines TRBV19 with TRBJ1-1; D gene ambiguous. Germline lookup yields CDR1 LNHDA and CDR2 SQIVND (reference sequence). The CDR3 totals 14 residues. Deletions cut 6 bases from V and 1 base from J, with 12 bases between. The CDR3 DNA reads TGTGCCAGTAGCATCGATAGCTGGAACACTGAAGCTTTCTTT. Residues: CASSIDSWNTEAFF. Filled out from reference TRBV19 and TRBJ1-1, the complete variable domain reads DGGITQSPKYLFRKEGQNVTLSCEQNLNHDAMYWYRQDPGQGLRLIYYSQIVNDFQKGDIAEGYSVSREKKESFPLTVTSAQKNPTAFYLCASSIDSWNTEAFFGQGTRLTVV.

The CDR3 sequence: CASSERGQGTEAFF. The CDR3 DNA follows: TGTGCCAGCAGCGAAAGAGGACAGGGGACTGAAGCTTTCTTT. The rearrangement uses TRBV3-1 (or the pseudogene TRBV3-2) and TRBJ1-1; 9 bases line up with TRBD1. Germline trimming cut 5 bases from V and 5 bases from J; bases unmatched to any gene: 6. CDR1 is LGHDT, CDR2 YNNKEL, per germline (reference sequence). The CDR3 covers 14 residues.

The chain joins TRBV7-2 to TRBJ2-1; the match to TRBD1 covers 7 bases. The length of the CDR3 is 14 residues. The germline V gene encodes CDR1 SGHTA and CDR2 FQGNSA. V shed 7 bases, J shed 6 bases, and the junction held 9 bases outside the gene matches. The DNA of the CDR3 is TGTGCCAGCAACTGGTCGGGACAGTTCAATGAGCAGTTCTTC. It is translated as CASNWSGQFNEQFF.

This clone has only a few counts. V usage is TRBV18 and J usage is TRBJ1-2; 10 positions match TRBD1. Trimming removed 2 bases from V and 6 bases from J; junction bases left unmatched: 3. The V gene's germline CDR1 is KGHSH and CDR2 LQKENI. The length of the CDR3 is 14 residues. In nucleotides, the CDR3 is TGTGCCAGCTCACCAGGGACAGGGGAAAATGGCTACACCTTC. This translates into CASSPGTGENGYTF.

The rearrangement uses TRBV18 and TRBJ1-4; 8 nucleotides match TRBD1. Germline lookup yields CDR1 KGHSH and CDR2 LQKENI. J was trimmed by 7 bases and V by 4 bases; bases with no gene match: 8. The CDR3 runs to 15 residues. Here the CDR3 reads CASSLLGTGPEKLFF. For the CDR3, the DNA is TGTGCCAGCTCACTACTCGGGACAGGTCCTGAAAAACTGTTTTTT.